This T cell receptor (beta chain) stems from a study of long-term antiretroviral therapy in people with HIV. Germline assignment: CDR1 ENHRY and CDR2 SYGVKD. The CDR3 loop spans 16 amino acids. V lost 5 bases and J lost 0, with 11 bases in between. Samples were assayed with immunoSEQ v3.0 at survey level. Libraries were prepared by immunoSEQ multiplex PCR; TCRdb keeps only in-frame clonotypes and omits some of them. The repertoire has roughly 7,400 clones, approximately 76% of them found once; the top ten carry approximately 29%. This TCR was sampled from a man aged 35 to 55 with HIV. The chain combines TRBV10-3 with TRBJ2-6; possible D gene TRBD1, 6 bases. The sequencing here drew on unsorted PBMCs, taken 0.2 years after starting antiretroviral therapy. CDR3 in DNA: TGTGCCATCAGTCGGGACATTACCTCTGGGGCCAACGTCCTGACTTTC. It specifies CAISRDITSGANVLTF.